Shown below are 5 T cell receptor beta chains from a single sample sequenced in a study of beta chain features in type 1 diabetes. The entirety of the isolated RNA underwent reverse transcription, so expressed TCRB transcripts were sequenced. The repertoire was sequenced with immunoSEQ multiplex PCR; TCRdb's copy has only in-frame clones and lacks some. Here the sample spans about 110,000 clones, under 40% being singletons. Sequenced sample: stem cell memory CD4+ T cells from blood. The receptors here all came from a woman between 18 and 29 years old in good health.

This clone was seen a few times. This chain links TRBV29-1 with TRBJ2-5; 7 bases map to TRBD2. With V trimmed by 7 bases and J by 5 bases, 10 bases remained unmatched. Germline values: CDR1 SQVTM, CDR2 ANQGSEA. The CDR3 sequence is 13 residues long. CDR3 bases: TGCAGCGCCCCGGCTTTCGGGGGGGAGACCCAGTACTTC. The encoded protein is CSAPAFGGETQYF.

The V and J genes are TRBV5-4 and TRBJ2-1; 9 bases are a match to TRBD2. J was trimmed by 6 bases and V by 3 bases; bases with no gene match: 13. Germline assignment: CDR1 SGHNT and CDR2 YYREEE (reference sequence). The CDR3 runs to 17 residues. The CDR3 sequence: CASSSSGSGRFVNEQFF. CDR3 nucleotide sequence: TGTGCCAGCAGCTCCTCCGGGAGCGGGAGGTTCGTCAATGAGCAGTTCTTC.

The rearrangement links TRBV19 to TRBJ2-3; 10 positions agree with TRBD2. Germline trimming cut 4 bases from V and 2 bases from J; bases unmatched to any gene: 12. The CDR3 has 18 amino acids. Germline V lookup: CDR1 LNHDA, CDR2 SQIVND (reference sequence). The CDR3 bases are TGTGCCAGTAGTAAGGTCCGGACTAGCGGAGACACCACAGATACGCAGTATTTT. This sequence encodes CASSKVRTSGDTTDTQYF.

This clone has just a few counts. This chain links TRBV27 with TRBJ2-7, with TRBD1 identical over 8 bases. The CDR3 has 12 residues. Germline V gene lookup returns CDR1 MNHEY and CDR2 SMNVEV (reference sequence). Germline trimming cut 5 bases from V and 7 bases from J; bases unmatched to any gene: 4. The DNA of the CDR3 is TGTGCCAGCAGTCGGACAGGGCAGGAGCAGTACTTC. Translated, it gives CASSRTGQEQYF.

The table lists this clone with a few counts. V and J are TRBV28 and TRBJ2-3, with D possibly TRBD2 on 6 matching bases. Germline V gene data show CDR1 as MDHEN and CDR2 as SYDVKM. V lost 5 bases to trimming and J lost 3 bases, with 15 bases between them. This CDR3 region has 15 residues. The CDR3 sequence is CASSKSGVRTDTQYF. In nucleotides, the CDR3 is TGTGCCAGCAGTAAATCGGGAGTCCGGACAGATACGCAGTATTTT.